This TCR beta chain comes out of a study of identical twins. TCRdb recomputed calls from the 5' RACE reads with MiXCR, one row per CDR3 protein. The data hold 200,000 to 250,000 distinct CDR3 sequences, with approximately 6.8% observed a single time. This clonotype occurred many times. Trimming took off 3 bases at V and 7 bases at J, with 9 bases between the two ends. CDR3 length: 12 residues. Another study also made use of these data, one on yellow fever vaccine responses in identical twins.

This chain links TRBV12-3 or TRBV12-4 with TRBJ2-5; TRBD2 is a possible D gene (5 bases). This TCR was recovered from a woman in her late teens or twenties in good health. Sequenced: CD8+ T cells sorted from blood. The CDR3 here is CASSLARGTQYF. CDR3 in DNA: TGTGCCAGCAGTTTGGCCCGGGGGACCCAGTACTTC.